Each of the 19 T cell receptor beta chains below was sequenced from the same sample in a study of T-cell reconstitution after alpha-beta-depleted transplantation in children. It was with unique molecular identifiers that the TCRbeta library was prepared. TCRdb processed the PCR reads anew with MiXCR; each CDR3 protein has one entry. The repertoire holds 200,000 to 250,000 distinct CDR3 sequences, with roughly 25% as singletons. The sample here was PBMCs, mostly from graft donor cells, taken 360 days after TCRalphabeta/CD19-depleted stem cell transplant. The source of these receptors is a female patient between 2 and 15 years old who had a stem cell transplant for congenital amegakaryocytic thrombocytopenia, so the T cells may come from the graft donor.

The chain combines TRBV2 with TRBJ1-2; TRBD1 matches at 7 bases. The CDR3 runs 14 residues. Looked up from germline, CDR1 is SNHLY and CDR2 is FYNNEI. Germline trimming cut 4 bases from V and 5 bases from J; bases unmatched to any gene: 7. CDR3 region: CASSADRVPYGYTF. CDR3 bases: TGTGCCAGCAGTGCCGACAGGGTGCCATATGGCTACACCTTC.

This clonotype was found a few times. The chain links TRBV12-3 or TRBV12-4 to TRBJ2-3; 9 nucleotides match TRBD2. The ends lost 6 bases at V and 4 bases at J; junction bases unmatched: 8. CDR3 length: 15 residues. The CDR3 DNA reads TGTGCCAGCAGCAGGACCGGGACTAGCTCAGATACGCAGTATTTT. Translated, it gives CASSRTGTSSDTQYF.

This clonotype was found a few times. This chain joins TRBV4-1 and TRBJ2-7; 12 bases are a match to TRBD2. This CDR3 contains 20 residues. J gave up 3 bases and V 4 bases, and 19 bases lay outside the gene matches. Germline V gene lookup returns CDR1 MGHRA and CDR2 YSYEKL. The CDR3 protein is CASSRTRILGTTSGSYEQYF. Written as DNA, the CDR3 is TGCGCCAGCAGCCGGACGAGGATTTTGGGTACGACTAGCGGGAGCTACGAGCAGTACTTC.

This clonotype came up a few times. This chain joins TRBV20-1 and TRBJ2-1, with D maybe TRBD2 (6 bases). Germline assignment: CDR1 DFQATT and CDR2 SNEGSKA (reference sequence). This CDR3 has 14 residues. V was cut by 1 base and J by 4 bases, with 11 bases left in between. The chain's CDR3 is CSARAASAYNEQFF. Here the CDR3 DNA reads TGCAGTGCTAGAGCTGCTAGCGCATACAATGAGCAGTTCTTC.

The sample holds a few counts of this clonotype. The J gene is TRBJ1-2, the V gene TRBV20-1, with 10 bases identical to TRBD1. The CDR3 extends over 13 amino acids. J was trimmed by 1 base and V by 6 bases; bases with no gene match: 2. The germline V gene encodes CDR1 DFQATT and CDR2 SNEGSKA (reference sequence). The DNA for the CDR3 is TGCAGTGCGAGGGACAGGGGTAACTATGGCTACACCTTC. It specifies CSARDRGNYGYTF.

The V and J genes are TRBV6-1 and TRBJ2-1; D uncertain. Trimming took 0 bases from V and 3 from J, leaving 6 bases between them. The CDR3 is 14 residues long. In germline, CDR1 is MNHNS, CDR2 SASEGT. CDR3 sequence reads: CASSEARGYNEQFF. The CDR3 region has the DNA TGTGCCAGCAGTGAAGCGCGTGGCTACAATGAGCAGTTCTTC.

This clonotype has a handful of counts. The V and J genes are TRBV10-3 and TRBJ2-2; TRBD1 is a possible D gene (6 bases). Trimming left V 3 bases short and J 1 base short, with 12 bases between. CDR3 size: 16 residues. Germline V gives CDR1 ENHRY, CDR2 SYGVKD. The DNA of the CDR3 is TGTGCCATCAGTGATTCAGGGGCCCAGAACACCGGGGAGCTGTTTTTT. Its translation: CAISDSGAQNTGELFF.

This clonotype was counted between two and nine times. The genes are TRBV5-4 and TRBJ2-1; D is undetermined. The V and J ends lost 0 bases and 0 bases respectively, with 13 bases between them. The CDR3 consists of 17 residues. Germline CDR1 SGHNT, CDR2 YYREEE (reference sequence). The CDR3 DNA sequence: TGTGCCAGCAGCTTGGAAGCCGGCAGGCTCTCCTACAATGAGCAGTTCTTC. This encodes CASSLEAGRLSYNEQFF.

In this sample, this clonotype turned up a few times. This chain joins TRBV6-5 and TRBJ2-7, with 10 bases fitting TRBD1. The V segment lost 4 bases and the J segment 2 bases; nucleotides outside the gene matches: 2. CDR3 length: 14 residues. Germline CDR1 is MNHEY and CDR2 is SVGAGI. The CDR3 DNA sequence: TGTGCCAGCAGTTGGGGACAGGGGCCCTACGAGCAGTACTTC. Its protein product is CASSWGQGPYEQYF.

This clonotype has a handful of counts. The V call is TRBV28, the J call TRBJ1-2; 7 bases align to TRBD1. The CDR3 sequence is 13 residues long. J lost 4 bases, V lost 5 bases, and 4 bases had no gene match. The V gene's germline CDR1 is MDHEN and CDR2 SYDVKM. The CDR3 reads CASSLRDSYGYTF. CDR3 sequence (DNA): TGTGCCAGCAGTCTCCGGGACAGCTATGGCTACACCTTC.

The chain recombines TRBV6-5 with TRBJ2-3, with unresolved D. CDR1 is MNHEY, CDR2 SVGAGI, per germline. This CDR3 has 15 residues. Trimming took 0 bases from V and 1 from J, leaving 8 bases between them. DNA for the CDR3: TGTGCCAGCAGTTACTCAGGGCAGGGCACAGATACGCAGTATTTT. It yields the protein CASSYSGQGTDTQYF.

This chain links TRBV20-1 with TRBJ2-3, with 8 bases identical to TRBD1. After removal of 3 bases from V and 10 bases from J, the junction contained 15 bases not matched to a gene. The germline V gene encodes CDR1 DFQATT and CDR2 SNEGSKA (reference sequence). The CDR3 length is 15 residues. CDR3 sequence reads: CSASVRDRLLDAQYF. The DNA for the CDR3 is TGCAGTGCTAGCGTCCGGGACAGGCTCCTCGACGCGCAGTATTTT.

Written as DNA, the CDR3 is TGCAGTGCTCGGCGCGGGAGGGCCCACGAGCAGTACTTC. It is translated as CSARRGRAHEQYF. The chain recombines TRBV20-1 with TRBJ2-7; TRBD2 aligns across 9 bases. After removal of 5 bases from V and 5 bases from J, the junction contained 7 bases not matched to a gene. CDR3 length equals 13 residues. Germline-derived CDR1 and CDR2 are DFQATT and SNEGSKA (reference sequence).

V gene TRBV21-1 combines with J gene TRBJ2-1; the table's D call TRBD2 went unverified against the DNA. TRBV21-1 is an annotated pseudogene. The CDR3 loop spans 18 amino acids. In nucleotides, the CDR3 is TGTGCCAGCAGCAAAGTGGGGAGTAGCGGGAGGGTTTACAATGAGCAGTTCTTC. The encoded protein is CASSKVGSSGRVYNEQFF.

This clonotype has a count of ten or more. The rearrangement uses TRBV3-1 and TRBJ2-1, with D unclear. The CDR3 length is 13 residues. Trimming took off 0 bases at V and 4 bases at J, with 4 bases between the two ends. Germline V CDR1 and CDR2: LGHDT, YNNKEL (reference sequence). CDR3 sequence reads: CASSQDRYNEQFF. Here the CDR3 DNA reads TGTGCCAGCAGCCAAGACAGATACAATGAGCAGTTCTTC.

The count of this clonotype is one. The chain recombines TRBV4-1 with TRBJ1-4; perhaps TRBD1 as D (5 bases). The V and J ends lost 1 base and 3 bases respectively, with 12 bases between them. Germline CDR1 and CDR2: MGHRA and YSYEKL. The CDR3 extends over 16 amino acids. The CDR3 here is CASSQAPGTSNEKLFF. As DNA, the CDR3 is TGCGCCAGCAGCCAAGCCCCCGGGACTTCTAATGAAAAACTGTTTTTT.

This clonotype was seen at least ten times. The CDR3: CASSYSYIKGGAYNEQFF. The CDR3 nucleotides read TGTGCCAGCAGTTACTCGTATATCAAGGGGGGAGCCTACAATGAGCAGTTCTTC. J is TRBJ2-1 and V is TRBV6-5, with D perhaps TRBD1 or TRBD2 (6 bases each). Per the germline V gene, CDR1 is MNHEY and CDR2 is SVGAGI. V was clipped by 0 bases and J by 2 bases, with 17 bases between them. The CDR3 totals 18 residues.

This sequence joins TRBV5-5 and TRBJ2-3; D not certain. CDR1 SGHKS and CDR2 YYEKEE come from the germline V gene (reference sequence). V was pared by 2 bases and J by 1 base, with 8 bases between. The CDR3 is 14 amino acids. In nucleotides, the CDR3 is TGTGCCAGCAGCTTCATTCTCTGCACAGATACGCAGTATTTT. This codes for CASSFILCTDTQYF.

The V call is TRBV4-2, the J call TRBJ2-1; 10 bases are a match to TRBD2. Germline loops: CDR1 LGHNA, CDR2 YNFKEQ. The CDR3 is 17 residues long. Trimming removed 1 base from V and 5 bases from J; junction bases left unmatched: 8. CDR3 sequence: CASSQVPTSGANNEQFF. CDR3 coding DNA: TGTGCCAGCAGCCAAGTCCCCACTAGCGGGGCAAACAATGAGCAGTTCTTC.